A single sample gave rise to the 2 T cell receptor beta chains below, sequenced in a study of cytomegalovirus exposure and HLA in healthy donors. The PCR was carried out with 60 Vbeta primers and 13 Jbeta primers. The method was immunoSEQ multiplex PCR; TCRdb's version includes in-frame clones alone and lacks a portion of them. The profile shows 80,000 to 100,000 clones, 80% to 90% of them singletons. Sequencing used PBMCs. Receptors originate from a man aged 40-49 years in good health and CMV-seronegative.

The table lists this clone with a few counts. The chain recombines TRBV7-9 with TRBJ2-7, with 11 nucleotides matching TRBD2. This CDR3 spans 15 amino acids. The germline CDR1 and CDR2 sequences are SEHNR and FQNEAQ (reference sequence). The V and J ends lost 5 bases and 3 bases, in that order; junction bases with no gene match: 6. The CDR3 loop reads CASSPTSGGHYEQYF. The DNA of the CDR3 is TGTGCCAGCAGCCCCACTAGCGGGGGACACTACGAGCAGTACTTC.

Written as DNA, the CDR3 is TGTGCCAGCAGCTCGGACAGGGGAAACATTCAGTACTTC. Its protein is CASSSDRGNIQYF. The rearrangement joins TRBV5-8 to TRBJ2-4; 9 positions match TRBD1. Per germline, CDR1 SGHTS and CDR2 YDEGEE. This CDR3 spans 13 amino acids. V trimming: 3 bases; J trimming: 6 bases; junction bases outside the gene matches: 1.